Detailed here is one TCR beta chain. Its antigen remains unidentified. The CDR3 has 13 amino acids. The ends lost 5 bases at V and 7 bases at J; junction bases unmatched: 3. CDR1 is KGHSH, CDR2 LQKENI, per germline. PCR used 60 Vbeta primers and 13 Jbeta primers. Method: immunoSEQ multiplex PCR; TCRdb's copy keeps in-frame clones and lacks some. This repertoire shows 150,000 to 200,000 clones, 80% to 90% found once; its top ten account for 1.5% to 2.5%. This sample was included in a study of cytomegalovirus exposure and HLA in healthy donors. Overall study findings and caveats: Earlier analysis yielded a pattern in which most TCR beta V segments were productive about 90% or about 30% of the time. TCR association rates varied by HLA locus in a later analysis, with DRB1 highest and HLA-C lowest.

This receptor was identified in a man aged 18-30 years in good health and CMV-seronegative. The sample comprised PBMCs. The V gene is TRBV18, the J gene TRBJ2-1; 9 nucleotides line up with TRBD1. The CDR3, as DNA: TGTGCCAGCTCAAGGGACAGGGTGAATGAGCAGTTCTTC. Residues: CASSRDRVNEQFF.